A single count supports the clone carrying this T cell receptor (beta chain). The CDR3 length is 15 residues. The V end was cut by 4 bases, the J end by 9 bases, with 18 bases between. The germline CDR1 and CDR2 sequences are SNHLY and FYNNEI. CD45RO-negative, CCR7-selected cells formed the naive CD8 fraction, which excluded terminally differentiated effector memory CD45RA+ cells. This specimen comes from a study of shared clonotypes between healthy human individuals. Here immunoSEQ multiplex PCR was the method, and the copy in TCRdb shows in-frame clones only, minus some. Among more than 2 million clones listed, approximately 92% were seen once.

This chain uses TRBV2 with TRBJ1-4, with D possibly TRBD1 on 6 matching bases. The clonotype originates from a man aged 18 to 35 in good health. Some clones in this sample may be carry-over from other donors' samples. Sequencing was performed on naive CD8+ T cells from PBMCs. CDR3 sequence (DNA): TGTGCCAGCAGTGGGGTGGGGGCACCACCACAAAAACTGTTTTTT. Its protein is CASSGVGAPPQKLFF.